One and the same sample provided the 26 T cell receptor beta chains below, sequenced in a study of blood T cells in healthy people across ages. It was with a sample-barcoded 5' primer and a J-beta primer mix that a second PCR of about 6 to 12 cycles was run. TCRdb independently ran MiXCR on the 5' RACE reads; one entry per CDR3 protein. The sample lists about 800,000 distinct CDR3 sequences, 20% to 25% occurring once. The same sample was also used in a study of T cells of mothers and their children.

The specimen sequenced was blood. The receptors were gathered from a boy between 10 and 17 years old in good health.

The chain carries TRBV5-6 and TRBJ2-1, with D unresolved. The CDR3 contains 17 residues. Germline CDR1 is SGHDT and CDR2 is YYEEEE. Trimming shortened V by 4 bases and J by 4 bases, and 21 bases separated the two germline ends. CDR3 nucleotide sequence: TGTGCCAGCAGCCCCACCCCAGAAGGGATGAGTTACAATGAGCAGTTCTTC. Protein sequence: CASSPTPEGMSYNEQFF.

V is TRBV29-1 and J is TRBJ2-7; a weak D match, TRBD2 (5 bases). Germline V gene data show CDR1 as SQVTM and CDR2 as ANQGSEA. V gave up 4 bases and J gave up 3 bases, with 10 bases separating them. This CDR3 is 12 amino acids long. DNA for the CDR3: TGCAGCGTTGGTAGCGCAGACTACGAGCAGTACTTC. Translating it yields CSVGSADYEQYF.

The chain combines TRBV9 with TRBJ2-2; 9 positions match TRBD1. V was clipped by 2 bases and J by 6 bases; unmatched bases: 8. The CDR3 is made up of 16 amino acids. Per germline, CDR1 SGDLS and CDR2 YYNGEE. CDR3 loop: CASSVPGQGIAGELFF. The CDR3 DNA follows: TGTGCCAGCAGCGTCCCGGGACAGGGAATCGCCGGGGAGCTGTTTTTT.

This clonotype was recorded a few times. The chain uses TRBV29-1 and TRBJ2-7; 8 bases match TRBD2. With V trimmed by 0 bases and J by 0 bases, 10 bases remained unmatched. This CDR3 has 17 amino acids. Germline V gene data show CDR1 as SQVTM and CDR2 as ANQGSEA. The CDR3 DNA follows: TGCAGCGTTGAAGAATGGTGGGATCGGGAGGGCTCCTACGAGCAGTACTTC. As protein: CSVEEWWDREGSYEQYF.

This clonotype was counted between two and nine times. The CDR3 DNA is TGTGCCAGCATCGAGACAGGGGTTGGCTACACCTTC. This sequence encodes CASIETGVGYTF. The rearrangement joins TRBV7-9 to TRBJ1-2; 8 bases are a match to TRBD1. Trimming cost V 7 bases and J 7 bases; bases outside gene matches: 5. The CDR3 length is 12 residues. Germline V gene sequence: CDR1 SEHNR, CDR2 FQNEAQ (reference sequence). Based on the CDR3 plus reference TRBV7-9 and TRBJ1-2, the full variable domain is DTGVSQNPRHKITKRGQNVTFRCDPISEHNRLYWYRQTLGQGPEFLTYFQNEAQLEKSRLLSDRFSAERPKGSFSTLEIQRTEQGDSAMYLCASIETGVGYTFGSGTRLTVV.

Concerning this clonotype: A junction boundary mismatches the germline segment, possibly from a read error. V and J are TRBV6-4 and TRBJ2-1, with D possibly being TRBD1 (5 bases). CDR1 is MRHNA and CDR2 is SNTAGT in the germline V gene. This CDR3 has 13 residues. For the CDR3, the DNA is TGTGCCAGCAGTGAGGACACCTACAATGGGCAGTTCTTC. It yields the protein CASSEDTYNGQFF.

The gene calls are TRBV11-2 and TRBJ2-3; D assignment may be TRBD1 or TRBD2 (5 bases each). The CDR3 has 20 amino acids. Germline CDR1 SGHAT, CDR2 FQNNGV. Deletions cut 1 base from V and 2 bases from J, with 25 bases between. In DNA form, the CDR3 reads TGTGCCAGCAGCTTAGGGTCGGGAAGGGGCCCTCTTGGGTTCACAGATACGCAGTATTTT. Protein product: CASSLGSGRGPLGFTDTQYF. The variable domain in full, with the rest retrieved from reference TRBV11-2 and TRBJ2-3, is EAGVAQSPRYKIIEKRQSVAFWCNPISGHATLYWYQQILGQGPKLLIQFQNNGVVDDSQLPKDRFSAERLKGVDSTLKIQPAKLEDSAVYLCASSLGSGRGPLGFTDTQYFGPGTRLTVL.

The chain recombines TRBV5-1 with TRBJ1-2, with TRBD1 as a possible D gene (5 bases). The CDR3 has 14 residues. CDR1 is SGHRS, CDR2 YFSETQ, per germline. V lost 3 bases to trimming and J lost 8 bases, with 17 bases between them. This chain's CDR3 is CASSWDGGVLGYTF. In DNA, the CDR3 is TGCGCCAGCAGCTGGGACGGCGGGGTATTGGGCTACACCTTC.

As concerns this clonotype: A junction end diverges from the germline sequence, so it may reflect a read error. The chain employs TRBV4-1 and TRBJ1-4, with a weak D call TRBD1 (5 bases). The germline V gene encodes CDR1 MGHRA and CDR2 YSYEKL. This CDR3 region has 14 residues. As DNA, the CDR3 is TGCGCCAGCAGCCGGGACTCATTGAATGAAAAACTGCTTTTT. Amino acids: CASSRDSLNEKLLF.

The rearrangement uses TRBV15 and TRBJ2-6; no clear D. V was shortened by 1 base and J by 4 bases, with 14 bases between the two germline ends. Germline CDR1 reads LNHNV; CDR2 reads YYDKDF (reference sequence). The CDR3 length is 17 residues. CDR3 nucleotide sequence: TGTGCCACCAGCAGAGTAAGCAGTCTCTGGGGGGCCAACGTCCTGACTTTC. Protein product: CATSRVSSLWGANVLTF.

This clonotype was observed a handful of times. The V and J genes are TRBV5-1 and TRBJ2-7; 13 bases align to TRBD2. The V segment lost 4 bases and the J segment 3 bases; nucleotides outside the gene matches: 7. The CDR3 loop spans 16 amino acids. The V gene's germline CDR1 is SGHRS and CDR2 YFSETQ. The CDR3 protein is CASSAGLAGDHYEQYF. The CDR3 coding sequence is TGCGCCAGCAGCGCCGGACTAGCGGGGGACCACTACGAGCAGTACTTC. Based on the CDR3 plus reference TRBV5-1 and TRBJ2-7, the full variable domain is KAGVTQTPRYLIKTRGQQVTLSCSPISGHRSVSWYQQTPGQGLQFLFEYFSETQRNKGNFPGRFSGRQFSNSRSEMNVSTLELGDSALYLCASSAGLAGDHYEQYFGPGTRLTVT.

A few counts support this clonotype. The gene calls are TRBV5-1 and TRBJ2-7, with D possibly being TRBD2 (5 bases). Trimming stripped 3 bases from V and 5 bases from J, with 15 bases between. There are 14 residues in the CDR3. Germline loops: CDR1 SGHRS, CDR2 YFSETQ. CDR3 nucleotides: TGCGCCAGCAGCTCGACAACCGTCGGGGACGAGCAGTACTTC. Translating gives CASSSTTVGDEQYF.

The V call is TRBV6-2 or TRBV6-3, the J call TRBJ2-2; TRBD1 agrees at 7 bases. Germline V gene lookup returns CDR1 MNHEY and CDR2 SVGEGT. Trimming took 6 bases from V and 4 from J; bases not matched to a gene: 5. CDR3 size: 14 residues. Here the CDR3 DNA reads TGTGCCAGCAGACAGGGGTATAGCACCGGGGAGCTGTTTTTT. Translating it yields CASRQGYSTGELFF.

The CDR3 loop is CASSQPRGVGQPQHF. CDR3 DNA: TGTGCCAGCAGTCAGCCCAGGGGGGTGGGTCAGCCCCAGCATTTT. The chain employs TRBV6-5 and TRBJ1-5; 7 bases are shared with TRBD1. This CDR3 spans 15 amino acids. The V segment lost 5 bases and the J segment 6 bases; nucleotides outside the gene matches: 10. Germline V gene data show CDR1 as MNHEY and CDR2 as SVGAGI.

V is TRBV20-1 and J is TRBJ2-7; 12 bases line up with TRBD2. Germline loops: CDR1 DFQATT, CDR2 SNEGSKA (reference sequence). The CDR3 runs to 15 residues. J was trimmed by 4 bases and V by 3 bases; bases with no gene match: 7. CDR3 residues: CSARSLAGGPYEQYF. As DNA, the CDR3 is TGCAGTGCTAGGTCTCTAGCGGGAGGGCCTTACGAGCAGTACTTC.

Only a few counts were recorded for this clonotype. The V gene is TRBV28, the J gene TRBJ2-5; 11 positions agree with TRBD1. V shed 5 bases and J 5 bases; nucleotides not matched to a gene: 10. This CDR3 contains 16 residues. Germline V gene sequence: CDR1 MDHEN, CDR2 SYDVKM. CDR3 DNA sequence: TGTGCCAGCAGTCCACACTGGACAGGGGGCCTGGAGACCCAGTACTTC. Translation gives CASSPHWTGGLETQYF.

The chain combines TRBV20-1 with TRBJ2-5; D is unclear. The tail of the sequence fits TRBJ2-7 better, so the J call may be wrong. This CDR3 region has 12 residues. Germline V gene lookup returns CDR1 DFQATT and CDR2 SNEGSKA (reference sequence). The CDR3 is CSARAFSYEQYF. In DNA, the CDR3 is TGCAGTGCTAGAGCCTTCTCCTACGAGCAGTACTTC.

A few counts support this clonotype. The CDR3 DNA reads as TGTGCCAGCAGTTACGGGGAGGAGCAGTACTTC. Translated, it gives CASSYGEEQYF. This sequence joins TRBV12-3 or TRBV12-4 and TRBJ2-7, with D possibly TRBD2 on 5 matching bases. This CDR3 has 11 residues. V was pared by 4 bases and J by 7 bases, with 8 bases between.

The chain couples TRBV2 to TRBJ2-2; 12 bases map to TRBD2. This CDR3 is built from 16 residues. Trimming cost V 6 bases and J 7 bases; bases outside gene matches: 9. Germline-derived CDR1 and CDR2 are SNHLY and FYNNEI. The CDR3 coding sequence is TGTGCCAGCAGAGGGCTAGCGGGAGGGCGAAACGGGGAGCTGTTTTTT. Amino acid sequence: CASRGLAGGRNGELFF.

The CDR3 protein is CASSLTQGLAGAGTQYF. The CDR3 bases are TGTGCCAGCAGCTTAACGCAGGGACTAGCGGGGGCAGGAACCCAGTACTTC. J is TRBJ2-5 and V is TRBV7-2; TRBD2 agrees at 14 bases. V was clipped by 2 bases and J by 8 bases; unmatched bases: 10. From germline, CDR1 is SGHTA and CDR2 FQGNSA. CDR3 length equals 17 residues. Combining the CDR3 with reference TRBV7-2 and TRBJ2-5 gives the whole variable domain GAGVSQSPSNKVTEKGKDVELRCDPISGHTALYWYRQSLGQGLEFLIYFQGNSAPDKSGLPSDRFSAERTGGSVSTLTIQRTQQEDSAVYLCASSLTQGLAGAGTQYFGPGTRLLVL.

This chain connects TRBV9 to TRBJ2-4, with D possibly TRBD2 on 7 matching bases. Trimming pared 7 bases from V and 10 bases from J, leaving 18 bases between. The germline gives CDR1 SGDLS, CDR2 YYNGEE. This CDR3 contains 13 residues. The CDR3 bases are TGTGCCAGCGGGAGGGACACTTCACGTATTCAGTACTTC. It specifies CASGRDTSRIQYF.

The V call is TRBV7-9, the J call TRBJ2-4; D is ambiguous. CDR3 length: 15 residues. Per the germline V gene, CDR1 is SEHNR and CDR2 is FQNEAQ (reference sequence). V was pared by 2 bases and J by 0 bases, with 8 bases between. CDR3 in amino acids: CASSLISGAKNIQYF. CDR3 coding DNA: TGTGCCAGCAGCTTAATATCCGGAGCCAAAAACATTCAGTACTTC.

This clonotype has at least ten counts. The rearrangement links TRBV7-2 to TRBJ2-7, with 7 nucleotides matching TRBD1. Germline values: CDR1 SGHTA, CDR2 FQGNSA. Trimming at V came to 5 bases and at J to 2 bases, leaving 12 bases not matched to a gene. The CDR3 runs 16 residues. The CDR3 DNA sequence: TGTGCCAGCAGCACAGGGGTAGCAGGAGCGGCCTACGAGCAGTACTTC. It encodes CASSTGVAGAAYEQYF.

CDR3 coding DNA: TGTGCCAGCTCACCGAGCGGGAACCTATACGAGCAGTACTTC. It codes for CASSPSGNLYEQYF. V gene TRBV18 combines with J gene TRBJ2-7; TRBD2 aligns across 7 bases. Germline V gene data show CDR1 as KGHSH and CDR2 as LQKENI. This CDR3 region has 14 residues. J was trimmed by 4 bases and V by 3 bases; bases with no gene match: 6.

This clonotype showed up just a few times. The chain couples TRBV29-1 to TRBJ2-7; 7 bases align to TRBD1. CDR3 length: 14 amino acids. Germline loops: CDR1 SQVTM, CDR2 ANQGSEA. The junction had 7 bases not matched to a gene; V was cut back by 4 bases and J by 1 base. DNA of the CDR3: TGCAGCGTTGTATTACCAGGGGGATCCTACGAGCAGTACTTC. This translates into CSVVLPGGSYEQYF.

This clonotype was seen a handful of times. The genes are TRBV9 and TRBJ1-6; 10 bases match TRBD1. Trimming took 1 base from V and 9 from J; bases not matched to a gene: 4. Germline CDR1 is SGDLS and CDR2 is YYNGEE. The CDR3 has 15 amino acids. CDR3 sequence: CASSVSGTGVSPLHF. The CDR3 region has the DNA TGTGCCAGCAGCGTATCCGGGACAGGGGTTTCACCCCTCCACTTT. Supplemented by reference TRBV9 and TRBJ1-6, the full variable domain reads DSGVTQTPKHLITATGQRVTLRCSPRSGDLSVYWYQQSLDQGLQFLIQYYNGEERAKGNILERFSAQQFPDLHSELNLSSLELGDSALYFCASSVSGTGVSPLHFGNGTRLTVT.